The 17 T cell receptor beta chains below all came from one sample that was sequenced in a study of T cell responses to AZD1222 COVID-19 vaccine. Clones were read by immunoSEQ multiplex PCR, and TCRdb kept only the in-frame ones, dropping some. The data contain nearly 100,000 clones, around nine tenths of them seen just once; the ten biggest clones take up less than 3.5%. The source was peripheral blood, collected on day 0 of AZD1222 vaccination. Receptors were obtained from an adult in good health.

The V call is TRBV5-1, the J call TRBJ2-1; TRBD2 might be the D (6 bases). CDR3 length: 12 residues. Germline V gives CDR1 SGHRS, CDR2 YFSETQ. The V end lost 4 bases, the J end lost 8 bases, and 10 bases lay between the germline ends. The CDR3: CASSAPGDEQFF. DNA of the CDR3: TGCGCCAGCAGCGCGCCGGGAGATGAGCAGTTCTTC.

This chain uses TRBV5-6 with TRBJ1-2; D is possibly TRBD1 (5 bases). Trimming pared 0 bases from V and 2 bases from J, leaving 5 bases between. Germline-derived CDR1 and CDR2 are SGHDT and YYEEEE. The CDR3 has 13 amino acids. The CDR3 loop is CASSLGQNYGYTF. The CDR3 DNA sequence: TGTGCCAGCAGCTTGGGACAGAACTATGGCTACACCTTC.

V and J are TRBV5-5 and TRBJ1-2, with a possible D match to TRBD1 (6 bases). Germline CDR1 SGHKS, CDR2 YYEKEE (reference sequence). The CDR3 consists of 13 residues. The V end lost 0 bases, the J end lost 8 bases, and 11 bases lay between the germline ends. The CDR3 DNA is TGTGCCAGCAGCTTGGTGGGGGGGCGCGGCTACACCTTC. Protein product: CASSLVGGRGYTF.

The chain carries TRBV19 and TRBJ2-1, with TRBD2 matching 14 bases. This CDR3 is built from 16 residues. With 7 bases clipped from V and 10 bases from J, the junction kept 12 bases outside the gene matches. CDR1 LNHDA and CDR2 SQIVND come from the germline V gene (reference sequence). The DNA for the CDR3 is TGTGCCAGTACCTCCAGGGGACTAGCGGGGGTCCGGGAGCAGTTCTTC. Translation: CASTSRGLAGVREQFF.

CDR3 in DNA: TGTGCCAGTAGTCCGACAGCTCACTCTGGAAACACCATATATTTT. Its protein product is CASSPTAHSGNTIYF. The genes are TRBV19 and TRBJ1-3; D perhaps matches TRBD1 (5 bases). The CDR3 has 15 residues. Trimming removed 5 bases at V and 0 bases at J, with 11 bases between. The germline V gene has CDR1 LNHDA and CDR2 SQIVND (reference sequence).

This rearrangement joins TRBV5-8 to TRBJ1-6; D remains ambiguous. Trimming left V 2 bases short and J 4 bases short, with 10 bases between. The CDR3 totals 15 residues. The germline V gene encodes CDR1 SGHTS and CDR2 YDEGEE. The CDR3 DNA reads as TGTGCCAGCAGCTTCCGGGGTCAGTATAATTCACCCCTCCACTTT. This sequence encodes CASSFRGQYNSPLHF.

The chain has TRBV10-3 and TRBJ1-3; 8 bases agree with TRBD1. The CDR3 is made up of 15 amino acids. V lost 10 bases to trimming and J lost 4 bases; unmatched junction nucleotides: 12. CDR1 ENHRY and CDR2 SYGVKD come from the germline V gene. This chain's CDR3 is CATKAGTGTGNTIYF. The CDR3 DNA is TGTGCCACCAAGGCCGGGACAGGAACAGGAAACACCATATATTTT.

The V gene is TRBV9, the J gene TRBJ2-2, with TRBD1 matching 7 bases. This CDR3 has 15 residues. V lost 3 bases to trimming and J lost 3 bases; unmatched junction nucleotides: 5. From germline, CDR1 is SGDLS and CDR2 YYNGEE. The CDR3 sequence: CASSGETGYTGELFF. The CDR3 DNA is TGTGCCAGCAGCGGGGAGACAGGGTACACCGGGGAGCTGTTTTTT.

This clone was seen only once. Distinct nucleotide sequences in the sample also encode this CDR3. The CDR3 DNA reads TGTGCCAGCAGCTTGTCCTCAGTACTGAACACTGAAGCTTTCTTT. Protein product: CASSLSSVLNTEAFF. J is TRBJ1-1 and V is TRBV5-5; no reliable D call. With 1 base removed from V and 0 bases from J, the gap between germline ends came to 10 bases. Germline V lookup: CDR1 SGHKS, CDR2 YYEKEE (reference sequence). The CDR3 sequence is 15 residues long.

This clone was picked up one time. This sequence joins TRBV9 and TRBJ2-1; 8 bases line up with TRBD2. Per germline, CDR1 SGDLS and CDR2 YYNGEE. The V segment lost 0 bases and the J segment 4 bases; nucleotides outside the gene matches: 3. CDR3 size: 15 residues. CDR3 protein: CASSVGSGVYNEQFF. As DNA, the CDR3 is TGTGCCAGCAGCGTAGGTAGCGGGGTTTACAATGAGCAGTTCTTC.

The table lists this clone with many counts. As DNA, the CDR3 is TGTGCCGTTCCCCGATCCAGGGGAGGATCAGGCTACACCTTC. It translates to CAVPRSRGGSGYTF. V usage is TRBV28 and J usage is TRBJ1-2; a possible D gene is TRBD1 (6 bases). Per germline, CDR1 MDHEN and CDR2 SYDVKM. Trimming left V 11 bases short and J 8 bases short, with 24 bases between. The CDR3 spans 14 residues.

Remarks on this clone: Other DNA sequences in the sample encode the same CDR3. The V gene is TRBV18, the J gene TRBJ1-1; D is unresolved. Germline CDR1 KGHSH, CDR2 LQKENI. Trimming took 3 bases from V and 2 from J, leaving 10 bases between them. The length of the CDR3 is 14 residues. The CDR3 sequence: CASSPWTGNTEAFF. The CDR3 bases are TGTGCCAGCTCACCTTGGACGGGAAACACTGAAGCTTTCTTT.

The rearrangement uses TRBV30 and TRBJ1-2; TRBD1 is a possible D gene (5 bases). The CDR3 extends over 15 amino acids. V dropped 0 bases and J dropped 4 bases, with 15 bases sitting between them. CDR1 is GTSNPN, CDR2 SVGIG, per germline (reference sequence). CDR3 in amino acids: CAWSVSREISYGYTF. The CDR3 DNA is TGTGCCTGGAGTGTAAGCAGGGAGATCTCCTATGGCTACACCTTC. Based on the CDR3 plus reference TRBV30 and TRBJ1-2, the full variable domain is SQTIHQWPATLVQPVGSPLSLECTVEGTSNPNLYWYRQAAGRGLQLLFYSVGIGQISSEVPQNLSASRPQDRQFILSSKKLLLSDSGFYLCAWSVSREISYGYTFGSGTRLTVV.

V is TRBV6-2 or TRBV6-3 and J is TRBJ2-1, with 12 bases matching TRBD1. After removal of 2 bases from V and 7 bases from J, the junction contained 9 bases not matched to a gene. The CDR3 length is 17 residues. CDR1 MNHEY and CDR2 SVGEGT come from the germline V gene. The CDR3 DNA follows: TGTGCCAGCAGTTACCGACCGGGACAGGGGGCTGTGAATGAGCAGTTCTTC. Its protein product is CASSYRPGQGAVNEQFF.

The rearrangement links TRBV7-3 to TRBJ1-1; no reliable D call. The V gene lost 2 bases and the J gene lost 0 bases, with 4 bases spanning the gap. Germline lookup yields CDR1 SGHTA and CDR2 FQGTGA. The CDR3 is 13 amino acids. The CDR3 spells CASSLSLNTEAFF. The CDR3 DNA sequence: TGTGCCAGCAGCTTATCTCTGAACACTGAAGCTTTCTTT.

The chain employs TRBV7-2 and TRBJ1-1; possible D gene TRBD1, 6 bases. CDR1 is SGHTA and CDR2 is FQGNSA in the germline V gene. The V end lost 1 base, the J end lost 11 bases, and 14 bases lay between the germline ends. This CDR3 region has 13 residues. The CDR3 protein is CASSLGQGYVAFF. DNA for the CDR3: TGTGCCAGCAGCTTAGGGCAGGGGTATGTGGCTTTCTTT.

J is TRBJ2-1 and V is TRBV29-1; TRBD2 is a possible D gene (5 bases). V lost 2 bases, J lost 3 bases, and 11 bases lay in between. Germline V CDR1 and CDR2: SQVTM, ANQGSEA. The CDR3 is 14 residues long. CDR3 residues: CSVESSMIYNEQFF. In nucleotides, the CDR3 is TGCAGCGTTGAATCTAGCATGATCTACAATGAGCAGTTCTTC.